These 22 T cell receptor beta chains were all obtained from the same sample, sequenced in a study of TIL therapy for anti-PD-1-resistant metastatic lung cancer. The libraries were made with immunoSEQ v3. The protocol was immunoSEQ multiplex PCR, while the TCRdb copy is restricted to in-frame clones and leaves out a portion. This table has 55,000 to 65,000 clones, 73% appearing once. This sample's time point: pre-treatment sample, taken before nivolumab and TIL therapy. The specimen comprised blood, sampled at baseline. All receptors come from a person aged 25 to 85 with non-small cell lung cancer.

The V gene is TRBV10-2, the J gene TRBJ1-3, with a possible D match to TRBD1 (6 bases). Trimming took off 0 bases at V and 5 bases at J, with 11 bases between the two ends. There are 15 residues in the CDR3. Germline CDR1 reads WSHSY; CDR2 reads SAAADI. DNA of the CDR3: TGCGCCAGCAGTGAGTCATCGGGGGCTCGAAACACCATATATTTT. This translates into CASSESSGARNTIYF.

This chain uses TRBV5-1 with TRBJ2-7, with D possibly TRBD2 on 5 matching bases. The V gene's germline CDR1 is SGHRS and CDR2 YFSETQ. The CDR3 consists of 14 residues. Trimming took 1 base from V and 3 from J, leaving 11 bases between them. The CDR3 coding sequence is TGCGCCAGCAGCTTGTGGGCGGGTCTCTACGAGCAGTACTTC. Translation: CASSLWAGLYEQYF.

The chain employs TRBV11-2 and TRBJ2-7, with TRBD1 matching 8 bases. From germline, CDR1 is SGHAT and CDR2 FQNNGV. The CDR3 is made up of 14 amino acids. The trim removed 2 bases at V and 3 bases at J, leaving 3 bases unmatched. The CDR3 is CASSLWDRNYEQYF. In nucleotides, the CDR3 is TGTGCCAGCAGCTTATGGGACAGGAACTACGAGCAGTACTTC.

V is TRBV5-6 and J is TRBJ1-1; possible D gene TRBD1, 6 bases. The germline gives CDR1 SGHDT, CDR2 YYEEEE. This CDR3 has 15 amino acids. Trimming removed 2 bases from V and 1 base from J, with 12 bases in between. This CDR3 reads CASSLVGQRNTEAFF. Written as DNA, the CDR3 is TGTGCCAGCAGCTTAGTAGGACAGAGGAACACTGAAGCTTTCTTT.

This clone has more than one count but fewer than ten. The CDR3 sequence: CASGQGAQETQYF. The CDR3 nucleotides are TGTGCCAGCGGTCAGGGGGCCCAAGAGACCCAGTACTTC. This chain uses TRBV6-5 with TRBJ2-5; 8 positions match TRBD1. The CDR3 length is 13 residues. Germline lookup yields CDR1 MNHEY and CDR2 SVGAGI. The junction had 3 bases not matched to a gene; V was cut back by 8 bases and J by 1 base.

The V gene is TRBV6-5, the J gene TRBJ2-7; D is unclear. The CDR3 has 15 residues. Trimming shortened V by 7 bases and J by 2 bases, and 18 bases separated the two germline ends. Germline values: CDR1 MNHEY, CDR2 SVGAGI. The CDR3 DNA follows: TGTGCCAGCACGTCACAAATCCGTCTCCCCTACGAGCAGTACTTC. It translates to CASTSQIRLPYEQYF.

This rearrangement joins TRBV9 to TRBJ2-2; tentatively, D is TRBD1 or TRBD2 (5 bases each). Trimming removed 0 bases at V and 4 bases at J, with 10 bases between. The CDR3 is made up of 15 amino acids. CDR1 SGDLS and CDR2 YYNGEE come from the germline V gene. CDR3 residues: CASSVGGRVTGELFF. The CDR3 DNA follows: TGTGCCAGCAGCGTAGGGGGACGGGTCACCGGGGAGCTGTTTTTT.

The chain links TRBV5-1 to TRBJ1-3, with D uncertain. CDR3 length: 13 residues. The germline gives CDR1 SGHRS, CDR2 YFSETQ. Trimming took 4 bases from V and 8 from J, leaving 13 bases between them. CDR3: CASSQSPGDTIYF. The CDR3 DNA follows: TGCGCCAGCAGCCAGAGCCCGGGAGACACCATATATTTT.

This sequence joins TRBV5-4 and TRBJ2-1; 12 positions agree with TRBD2. The J segment lost 4 bases and the V segment lost 4 bases, leaving 3 bases of the junction unmatched. The CDR3 extends over 15 amino acids. CDR1 is SGHNT, CDR2 YYREEE, per germline (reference sequence). CDR3: CASSLTSGGYNEQFF. The CDR3 DNA reads TGTGCCAGCAGCCTGACTAGCGGGGGTTACAATGAGCAGTTCTTC.

This clone was found once. The chain joins TRBV7-2 to TRBJ1-6; D uncertain. Germline loops: CDR1 SGHTA, CDR2 FQGNSA. Trimming shortened V by 3 bases and J by 6 bases, and 6 bases separated the two germline ends. This CDR3 is built from 13 residues. This CDR3 is CASSLNSNSPLHF. CDR3 nucleotide sequence: TGTGCCAGCAGCTTGAACAGTAATTCACCCCTCCACTTT. Combining the CDR3 with reference TRBV7-2 and TRBJ1-6 gives the whole variable domain GAGVSQSPSNKVTEKGKDVELRCDPISGHTALYWYRQSLGQGLEFLIYFQGNSAPDKSGLPSDRFSAERTGGSVSTLTIQRTQQEDSAVYLCASSLNSNSPLHFGNGTRLTVT.

Concerning this clone itself: One junction end disagrees with the germline gene, perhaps due to a read error. The chain carries TRBV6-5 and TRBJ2-7, with 10 positions matching TRBD2. Germline V lookup: CDR1 MNHEY, CDR2 SVGAGI. The length of the CDR3 is 13 residues. CDR3 protein: CASSEPGLATHHF. The CDR3 coding sequence is TGTGCCAGCAGTGAACCGGGACTAGCGACCCACCACTTC.

The CDR3 DNA is TGTGCCAGCAGCTTGGGGAGACAGGCAGATACGCAGTATTTT. Residues: CASSLGRQADTQYF. This chain links TRBV5-4 with TRBJ2-3, with a possible D match to TRBD1 (6 bases). In germline, CDR1 is SGHNT, CDR2 YYREEE (reference sequence). This CDR3 region has 14 residues. V shed 0 bases and J shed 4 bases, with 9 bases lying between them. The full variable domain, its missing parts supplied by reference TRBV5-4 and TRBJ2-3, is ETGVTQSPTHLIKTRGQQVTLRCSSQSGHNTVSWYQQALGQGPQFIFQYYREEENGRGNFPPRFSGLQFPNYSSELNVNALELDDSALYLCASSLGRQADTQYFGPGTRLTVL.

The rearrangement links TRBV19 to TRBJ2-3; TRBD1 agrees at 7 bases. After removal of 3 bases from V and 5 bases from J, the junction contained 2 bases not matched to a gene. CDR1 is LNHDA and CDR2 is SQIVND in the germline V gene (reference sequence). CDR3 length: 13 amino acids. CDR3 sequence reads: CASSIQGEDTQYF. CDR3 in DNA: TGTGCCAGTAGTATTCAGGGGGAAGATACGCAGTATTTT.

The V and J genes are TRBV27 and TRBJ2-7; 8 nucleotides match TRBD1. The length of the CDR3 is 14 residues. V lost 6 bases, J lost 6 bases, and 10 bases stayed unmatched. The germline V gene has CDR1 MNHEY and CDR2 SMNVEV (reference sequence). CDR3 bases: TGTGCCAGCAGAGAAGGACAGGGATCGGTCGAGCAGTACTTC. Translating gives CASREGQGSVEQYF.

The J gene is TRBJ2-3, the V gene TRBV5-1; D remains unclear. Trimming pared 1 base from V and 0 bases from J, leaving 6 bases between. Germline values: CDR1 SGHRS, CDR2 YFSETQ. This CDR3 is 14 amino acids long. For the CDR3, the DNA is TGCGCCAGCAGCTTGCCTTTGAGCACAGATACGCAGTATTTT. Its protein product is CASSLPLSTDTQYF.

The gene calls are TRBV28 and TRBJ2-7, with 11 bases fitting TRBD1. With 2 bases clipped from V and 5 bases from J, the junction kept 5 bases outside the gene matches. The CDR3 has 15 residues. CDR1 is MDHEN and CDR2 is SYDVKM in the germline V gene. CDR3: CASSLPGQGANEQYF. CDR3 DNA: TGTGCCAGCAGTTTACCAGGACAGGGGGCCAACGAGCAGTACTTC.

The chain uses TRBV6-5 and TRBJ2-7, with TRBD2 as a possible D gene (6 bases). The CDR3 has 14 residues. V dropped 6 bases and J dropped 2 bases, with 14 bases sitting between them. The germline gives CDR1 MNHEY, CDR2 SVGAGI. The CDR3: CASRSGHKTYEQYF. In DNA form, the CDR3 reads TGTGCCAGCAGGAGCGGGCACAAAACCTACGAGCAGTACTTC.

The sample holds one count of this clone. The rearrangement uses TRBV11-3 and TRBJ2-1; 8 nucleotides match TRBD2. CDR1 is SGHNT, CDR2 YENEEA, per germline. The V segment lost 5 bases and the J segment 6 bases; nucleotides outside the gene matches: 9. This CDR3 contains 15 residues. The CDR3 DNA follows: TGTGCCAGCAGCAGTAGCGGGGCTGCCACCAATGAGCAGTTCTTC. Its translation is CASSSSGAATNEQFF.

The rearrangement joins TRBV6-1 to TRBJ2-5; TRBD2 is a possible D gene (6 bases). The CDR3 is 14 residues long. The V end lost 5 bases, the J end lost 2 bases, and 12 bases lay between the germline ends. The germline V gene encodes CDR1 MNHNS and CDR2 SASEGT. CDR3 in amino acids: CASSPRLGQETQYF. The DNA for the CDR3 is TGTGCCAGCAGTCCTCGACTAGGTCAAGAGACCCAGTACTTC.

This clone appeared a single time. V is TRBV9 and J is TRBJ2-5, with 13 positions matching TRBD2. This CDR3 region has 16 residues. Germline CDR1 and CDR2: SGDLS and YYNGEE. The V gene end was trimmed by 3 bases and the J gene end by 5 bases; junction bases not matched to a gene: 7. The CDR3 sequence is CASSGRLAGGGETQYF. The CDR3 DNA sequence: TGTGCCAGCAGCGGTCGACTAGCGGGGGGCGGGGAGACCCAGTACTTC.

The chain has TRBV7-2 and TRBJ2-5; TRBD1 is a possible D gene (7 bases). V dropped 3 bases and J dropped 5 bases, with 13 bases sitting between them. The CDR3 spans 14 residues. Germline V gene lookup returns CDR1 SGHTA and CDR2 FQGNSA. This CDR3 reads CASSFQGGWETQYF. CDR3 DNA: TGTGCCAGCAGCTTTCAGGGGGGCTGGGAGACCCAGTACTTC.

The chain has TRBV19 and TRBJ2-2, with 9 nucleotides matching TRBD1. Trimming at V came to 10 bases and at J to 6 bases, leaving 9 bases not matched to a gene. Per the germline V gene, CDR1 is LNHDA and CDR2 is SQIVND (reference sequence). The CDR3 has 14 amino acids. CDR3 residues: CATSIQGAAGELFF. The CDR3 nucleotides are TGTGCCACCTCAATACAGGGGGCCGCCGGGGAGCTGTTTTTT.